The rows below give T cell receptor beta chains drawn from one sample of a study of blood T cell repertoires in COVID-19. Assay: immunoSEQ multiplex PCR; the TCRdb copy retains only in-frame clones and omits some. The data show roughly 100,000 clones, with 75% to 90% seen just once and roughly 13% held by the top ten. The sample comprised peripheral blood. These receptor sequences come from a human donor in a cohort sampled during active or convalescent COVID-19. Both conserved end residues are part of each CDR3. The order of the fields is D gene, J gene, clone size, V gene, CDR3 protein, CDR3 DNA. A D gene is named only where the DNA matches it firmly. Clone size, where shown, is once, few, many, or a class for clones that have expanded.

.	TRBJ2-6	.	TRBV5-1	CASNLAGSGANVLTF	TGCGCCAGCAACCTAGCCGGGTCTGGGGCCAACGTCCTGACTTTC
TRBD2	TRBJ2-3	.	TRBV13	CASSPRLAGGGDTQYF	TGTGCCAGCAGCCCCAGACTAGCGGGGGGAGGAGATACGCAGTATTTT
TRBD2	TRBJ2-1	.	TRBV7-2	CASSPGLPYNEQFF	TGTGCCAGCAGCCCGGGACTACCCTACAATGAGCAGTTCTTC
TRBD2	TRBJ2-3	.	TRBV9	CASSVDVGLAGGRTDTQYF	TGTGCCAGCAGCGTAGATGTGGGACTAGCGGGGGGTCGCACAGATACGCAGTATTTT
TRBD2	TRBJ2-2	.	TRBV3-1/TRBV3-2	CASSKLSGGSNTGELFF	TGTGCCAGCAGCAAACTTAGCGGGGGGTCGAACACCGGGGAGCTGTTTTTT
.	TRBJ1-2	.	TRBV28	CASRRSGNYGYTF	TGTGCCAGCAGAAGGAGCGGTAACTATGGCTACACCTTC
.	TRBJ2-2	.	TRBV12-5	CASERGRGNTGELFF	TGTGCTAGTGAAAGGGGCAGGGGGAACACCGGGGAGCTGTTTTTT
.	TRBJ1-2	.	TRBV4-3	CASSREPSPNYGYTF	TGCGCCAGCAGCCGTGAGCCATCCCCGAACTATGGCTACACCTTC
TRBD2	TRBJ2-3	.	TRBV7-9	CASSLGLAGSSDTQYF	TGTGCCAGCAGCCTTGGACTAGCGGGGTCCTCAGATACGCAGTATTTT
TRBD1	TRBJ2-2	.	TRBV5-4	CASSFDRGRAGELFF	TGTGCCAGCAGCTTCGACAGGGGAAGGGCCGGGGAGCTGTTTTTT
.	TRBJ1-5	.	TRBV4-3	CASSLDFNQPQHF	TGCGCCAGCAGCCTAGACTTCAATCAGCCCCAGCATTTT
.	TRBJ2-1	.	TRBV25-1	CASASQGGNFEQFF	TGTGCCAGCGCCAGCCAGGGTGGGAACTTTGAGCAGTTCTTC
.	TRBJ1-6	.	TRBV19	CASSIDGAYNSPLHF	TGTGCCAGTAGTATAGACGGGGCCTATAATTCACCCCTCCACTTT
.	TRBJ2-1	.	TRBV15	CATSRDPGGVYNEQFF	TGTGCCACCAGCAGAGATCCGGGGGGCGTCTACAATGAGCAGTTCTTC
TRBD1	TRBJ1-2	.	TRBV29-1	CSVEDRGTGDAYGYTF	TGCAGCGTTGAAGATCGAGGGACAGGGGACGCCTATGGCTACACCTTC
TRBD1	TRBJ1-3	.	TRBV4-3	CASSQELRDRVGDF	TGCGCCAGCAGCCAAGAGTTAAGGGACAGGGTTGGAGATTTT
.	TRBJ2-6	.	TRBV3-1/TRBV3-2	CASRDDGGANVLTF	TGTGCCAGCAGAGATGACGGGGGGGCCAACGTCCTGACTTTC
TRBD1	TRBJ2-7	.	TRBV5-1	CASSNGQGDYEQYF	TGCGCCAGCAGCAACGGACAGGGAGACTACGAGCAGTACTTC
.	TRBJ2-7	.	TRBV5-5	CASSQFEGGSYEQYF	TGTGCCAGCAGCCAATTTGAAGGGGGCTCCTACGAGCAGTACTTC
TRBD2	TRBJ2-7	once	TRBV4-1	CASSQPGTSSYEQYF	TGCGCCAGCAGCCAACCCGGGACTAGCAGTTACGAGCAGTACTTC
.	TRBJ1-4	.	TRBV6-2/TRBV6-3	CASSYSGATNEKLFF	TGTGCCAGCAGTTACTCCGGAGCAACTAATGAAAAACTGTTTTTT
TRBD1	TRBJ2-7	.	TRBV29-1	CSVRDRVTYEQYF	TGCAGCGTCCGGGACAGGGTGACCTACGAGCAGTACTTC
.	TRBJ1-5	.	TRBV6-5	CASSLEVTDQPQHF	TGTGCCAGCAGCCTAGAGGTTACGGATCAGCCCCAGCATTTT
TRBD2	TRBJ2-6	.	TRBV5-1	CASTQDERGSSGANVLTF	TGCGCCAGCACCCAGGACGAGCGGGGATCCTCTGGGGCCAACGTCCTGACTTTC
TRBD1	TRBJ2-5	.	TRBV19	CASSIGQGLKETQYF	TGTGCCAGTAGTATAGGACAGGGGCTCAAAGAGACCCAGTACTTC
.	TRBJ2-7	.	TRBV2	CASRLDRLASDEQYF	TGTGCCAGCAGGCTGGACAGATTGGCTAGTGACGAGCAGTACTTC
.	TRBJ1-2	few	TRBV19	CASSPSGFVRRDYGYTF	TGTGCCAGTAGTCCGAGCGGATTTGTACGGAGGGACTATGGCTACACCTTC
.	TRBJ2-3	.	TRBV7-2	CASSLQTSSADTQYF	TGTGCCAGCAGCCTCCAGACTAGTAGTGCAGATACGCAGTATTTT
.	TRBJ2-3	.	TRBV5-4	CASSFMGGVTSTDTQYF	TGTGCCAGCAGCTTTATGGGGGGAGTCACTAGCACAGATACGCAGTATTTT
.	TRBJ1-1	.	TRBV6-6	CASSRTNRDTEAFF	TGTGCCAGCAGCCGTACAAACAGGGACACTGAAGCTTTCTTT
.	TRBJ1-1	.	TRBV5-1	CASSLTGMATEAFF	TGCGCCAGCAGCTTGACAGGGATGGCCACTGAAGCTTTCTTT
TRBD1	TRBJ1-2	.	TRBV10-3	CANAPAGTGGYGYTF	TGTGCCAACGCCCCGGCAGGGACAGGGGGCTATGGCTACACCTTC
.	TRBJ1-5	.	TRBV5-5	CASSFSGSNQPQHF	TGTGCCAGCAGCTTTTCGGGGAGCAATCAGCCCCAGCATTTT
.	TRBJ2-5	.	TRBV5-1	CASSTLGGGYQETQYF	TGCGCCAGCAGCACCCTCGGTGGAGGGTACCAAGAGACCCAGTACTTC
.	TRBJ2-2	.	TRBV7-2	CASSLAQNTGELFF	TGTGCCAGCAGCTTAGCCCAGAACACCGGGGAGCTGTTTTTT
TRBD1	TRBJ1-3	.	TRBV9	CASSPGQYAGTIYF	TGTGCCAGCAGCCCGGGACAGTACGCGGGCACCATATATTTT
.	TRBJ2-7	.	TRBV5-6	CASSLLSSYEQYF	TGTGCCAGCAGCTTGCTTTCCAGCTACGAGCAGTACTTC
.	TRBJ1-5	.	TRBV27	CASSFIGRGQERNQPQHF	TGTGCCAGCAGCTTTATAGGGCGGGGGCAGGAGAGGAATCAGCCCCAGCATTTT
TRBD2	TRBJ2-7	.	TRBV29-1	CSVDSSGGPEQYF	TGCAGCGTTGACTCTAGCGGGGGGCCCGAGCAGTACTTC
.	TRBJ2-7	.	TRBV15	CATSRDLAGDEQYF	TGTGCCACCAGCAGAGATTTGGCAGGGGACGAGCAGTACTTC
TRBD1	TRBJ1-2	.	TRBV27	CASGDRGFGYTF	TGTGCCAGCGGGGACAGGGGGTTTGGCTACACCTTC
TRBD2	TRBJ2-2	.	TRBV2	CASREGAGGYTGELFF	TGTGCCAGCAGAGAGGGAGCGGGGGGCTACACCGGGGAGCTGTTTTTT